The TCR beta chain described here comes from a study of spatial heterogeneity in lung cancer. TCRdb reprocessed the 5' RACE reads with MiXCR, giving one entry per CDR3 protein. The repertoire consists of more than 75,000 distinct CDR3 sequences, with around 12% occurring once and the leading ten covering 3.5% to 5.5%. Time point specified: sample taken at primary tumor resection. No cell sorting; template was whole RNA from tumor, lung tissue or PBMC. Sequenced material: PBMCs, taken at surgery. This TCR was sampled from a male donor with early-stage non-small cell lung cancer.

The CDR3 region is CASSLPGSYREQFF. The CDR3 DNA is TGTGCCAGCAGTTTACCGGGATCCTACAGAGAGCAGTTCTTC. The chain carries TRBV12-3 or TRBV12-4 and TRBJ2-1; D may be TRBD2 (5 bases). Trimming took 2 bases from V and 10 from J, leaving 15 bases between them. The CDR3 covers 14 residues.